These 29 T cell receptor beta chains came from one sample sequenced in a study of beta chain features in type 1 diabetes. Reverse transcription of all isolated RNA meant that expressed TCRB transcripts were sequenced. Sequencing used immunoSEQ multiplex PCR; TCRdb keeps in-frame clones, though not all of them. The repertoire holds 400,000 to 450,000 clones, with 14% as singletons. The sequencing input was naive CD4+ T cells from blood. These TCRs come from a man aged 25 to 40 in good health.

This chain joins TRBV7-9 and TRBJ2-3; D might be TRBD2 (6 bases). The ends were cut back, 5 bases at V and 2 bases at J, with 8 bases in the middle. Germline CDR1 reads SEHNR; CDR2 reads FQNEAQ (reference sequence). The CDR3 spans 13 residues. The CDR3, as DNA: TGTGCCAGCAGCCGGGACTTCACAGATACGCAGTATTTT. This translates into CASSRDFTDTQYF.

V gene TRBV4-3 combines with J gene TRBJ1-5; D remains ambiguous. Germline lookup yields CDR1 LGHNA and CDR2 YSLEER. Trimming cost V 0 bases and J 1 base, with 7 bases left between them. The CDR3 has 15 residues. The CDR3 spells CASSQDGLSNQPQHF. CDR3 coding DNA: TGCGCCAGCAGCCAAGATGGGCTAAGCAATCAGCCCCAGCATTTT.

This clone has a handful of counts. The chain links TRBV5-4 to TRBJ2-7, with 7 bases lining up with TRBD1. After removal of 4 bases from V and 3 bases from J, the junction contained 7 bases not matched to a gene. From germline, CDR1 is SGHNT and CDR2 YYREEE (reference sequence). CDR3 length: 14 residues. The DNA for the CDR3 is TGTGCCAGCAGCGGGAAGGGGACAGACTACGAGCAGTACTTC. Residues: CASSGKGTDYEQYF. Filled out from reference TRBV5-4 and TRBJ2-7, the complete variable domain reads ETGVTQSPTHLIKTRGQQVTLRCSSQSGHNTVSWYQQALGQGPQFIFQYYREEENGRGNFPPRFSGLQFPNYSSELNVNALELDDSALYLCASSGKGTDYEQYFGPGTRLTVT.

The V and J genes are TRBV4-3 and TRBJ1-1; TRBD1 is a possible D gene (6 bases). This CDR3 comprises 16 residues. CDR1 and CDR2 from the germline V gene are LGHNA and YSLEER. V lost 2 bases to trimming and J lost 0 bases, with 13 bases between them. The CDR3 nucleotides are TGCGCCAGCAGCCAAACCCCGGGACATCTGAACACTGAAGCTTTCTTT. Its protein product is CASSQTPGHLNTEAFF.

V gene TRBV20-1 combines with J gene TRBJ2-1, with TRBD2 matching over 8 bases. Germline lookup yields CDR1 DFQATT and CDR2 SNEGSKA (reference sequence). CDR3 length: 11 residues. The junction had 4 bases not matched to a gene; V was cut back by 6 bases and J by 9 bases. CDR3 nucleotides: TGCAGTGCCCCCGGGAGGGGTGAGCAGTTCTTC. It is translated as CSAPGRGEQFF.

This clone was seen a few times. The chain links TRBV30 to TRBJ2-4, with D perhaps being TRBD1 or TRBD2 (5 bases each). The CDR3 has 14 residues. Germline V lookup: CDR1 GTSNPN, CDR2 SVGIG (reference sequence). Trimming removed 2 bases at V and 8 bases at J, with 16 bases between. CDR3 nucleotides: TGTGCCTGGAGTACACATCCGTGGGGGTACATTCAGTACTTC. This gives the protein CAWSTHPWGYIQYF. Using reference TRBV30 and TRBJ2-4 for the parts outside the CDR3, the full variable domain is SQTIHQWPATLVQPVGSPLSLECTVEGTSNPNLYWYRQAAGRGLQLLFYSVGIGQISSEVPQNLSASRPQDRQFILSSKKLLLSDSGFYLCAWSTHPWGYIQYFGAGTRLSVL.

In this sample, this clone turned up a few times. The chain couples TRBV29-1 to TRBJ2-1; 12 nucleotides agree with TRBD2. Germline loops: CDR1 SQVTM, CDR2 ANQGSEA. The CDR3 covers 14 residues. V was clipped by 4 bases and J by 7 bases; unmatched bases: 5. In DNA form, the CDR3 reads TGCAGCGTTGCAACTAGCGGGGGGATAAATGAGCAGTTCTTC. This sequence encodes CSVATSGGINEQFF.

The chain has TRBV6-5 and TRBJ2-3; D is perhaps TRBD2 (6 bases). Germline V gene data show CDR1 as MNHEY and CDR2 as SVGAGI. V dropped 6 bases and J dropped 0 bases, with 10 bases sitting between them. CDR3 length: 14 amino acids. DNA for the CDR3: TGTGCCAGCAGGGTAGCGGTAAGCACAGATACGCAGTATTTT. Protein product: CASRVAVSTDTQYF.

This chain uses TRBV6-5 with TRBJ2-7; TRBD1 aligns across 11 bases. This CDR3 comprises 15 residues. Trimming cost V 5 bases and J 2 bases; bases outside gene matches: 5. Germline V lookup: CDR1 MNHEY, CDR2 SVGAGI. In nucleotides, the CDR3 is TGTGCCAGCAGTCGGGACAGGGGGGGCACCTACGAGCAGTACGTC. This sequence encodes CASSRDRGGTYEQYV.

Concerning this clone itself: The sample carries other DNA sequences with the same CDR3. V gene TRBV10-3 combines with J gene TRBJ2-6, with D possibly being TRBD2 (5 bases). Germline CDR1 reads ENHRY; CDR2 reads SYGVKD. The CDR3 totals 16 residues. V gave up 0 bases and J gave up 0 bases, with 6 bases separating them. This CDR3 reads CAISESRASGANVLTF. The CDR3, as DNA: TGTGCCATCAGTGAGTCGAGGGCCTCTGGGGCCAACGTCCTGACTTTC.

This clone turned up a few times. The chain joins TRBV4-1 to TRBJ2-7; no clear D. Looked up from germline, CDR1 is MGHRA and CDR2 is YSYEKL. CDR3 length: 13 amino acids. V shed 5 bases and J shed 3 bases, with 11 bases lying between them. Here the CDR3 DNA reads TGCGCCAGCAGCTCACACATGGGCTACGAGCAGTACGTC. This gives the protein CASSSHMGYEQYV.

A few counts support this clone. The chain uses TRBV6-5 and TRBJ2-1, with TRBD2 matching 15 bases. Trimming removed 4 bases from V and 10 bases from J; junction bases left unmatched: 5. Per the germline V gene, CDR1 is MNHEY and CDR2 is SVGAGI. The CDR3 covers 15 residues. Here the CDR3 reads CASSSTGTSGREQFF. CDR3 DNA: TGTGCCAGCAGTTCAACCGGGACTAGCGGGAGGGAGCAGTTCTTC.

This chain connects TRBV6-5 to TRBJ2-1; D not certain. The V end lost 0 bases, the J end lost 4 bases, and 13 bases lay between the germline ends. The CDR3 contains 16 residues. Germline assignment: CDR1 MNHEY and CDR2 SVGAGI. The CDR3 DNA sequence: TGTGCCAGCAGTTACTCGAAGTTCTTGGGTTACAATGAGCAGTTCTTC. Encoded protein: CASSYSKFLGYNEQFF.

This clone was counted between two and nine times. This chain links TRBV7-2 with TRBJ2-3; D uncertain. Germline lookup yields CDR1 SGHTA and CDR2 FQGNSA. V was trimmed by 4 bases and J by 2 bases, leaving 10 bases between them. This CDR3 comprises 14 residues. The chain's CDR3 is CASSSGSNTDTQYF. The CDR3 DNA follows: TGTGCCAGCAGCTCTGGCAGTAACACAGATACGCAGTATTTT.

This rearrangement joins TRBV11-3 to TRBJ2-3; TRBD2 aligns across 10 bases. This CDR3 is built from 14 residues. Germline CDR1 SGHNT, CDR2 YENEEA. V trimming: 5 bases; J trimming: 3 bases; junction bases outside the gene matches: 2. This CDR3 is CASSPTSGTDTQYF. CDR3 nucleotides: TGTGCCAGCAGCCCGACTAGCGGGACAGATACGCAGTATTTT.

This clone occurred a few times. The identical CDR3 is also encoded by other nucleotide sequences in the sample. This chain links TRBV4-3 with TRBJ2-7; no clear D. CDR3 length: 13 residues. Between the trimmed V and J ends, which lost 1 base and 3 bases, there was a span of 7 bases. From germline, CDR1 is LGHNA and CDR2 YSLEER. The CDR3 loop reads CASSQARNYEQYF. DNA of the CDR3: TGCGCCAGCAGCCAAGCCAGAAACTACGAGCAGTACTTC.

With regard to this clone: Other DNA sequences in this sample translate to the same CDR3. This rearrangement joins TRBV30 to TRBJ1-2; D not resolved. The CDR3 extends over 13 amino acids. Germline V lookup: CDR1 GTSNPN, CDR2 SVGIG (reference sequence). The V end was cut by 0 bases, the J end by 0 bases, with 5 bases between. The CDR3 DNA follows: TGTGCCTGGAGTGTCAATTCTAACTATGGCTACACCTTC. Protein product: CAWSVNSNYGYTF.

The rearrangement uses TRBV4-1 and TRBJ2-1, with TRBD1 as a possible D gene (5 bases). Trimming pared 2 bases from V and 2 bases from J, leaving 7 bases between. The CDR3 loop spans 14 amino acids. Per the germline V gene, CDR1 is MGHRA and CDR2 is YSYEKL. The CDR3 region is CASSQPGTYNEQFF. The CDR3 DNA reads as TGCGCCAGCAGCCAACCAGGGACCTACAATGAGCAGTTCTTC.

The gene calls are TRBV30 and TRBJ1-1; D is undetermined. V lost 4 bases and J 7 bases, leaving 10 bases between the germline ends. The CDR3 has 11 amino acids. The germline V gene encodes CDR1 GTSNPN and CDR2 SVGIG (reference sequence). CDR3 DNA: TGTGCCTGGATTAGCGCCAGTGAAGCTTTCTTT. Translated, it gives CAWISASEAFF. Supplemented by reference TRBV30 and TRBJ1-1, the full variable domain reads SQTIHQWPATLVQPVGSPLSLECTVEGTSNPNLYWYRQAAGRGLQLLFYSVGIGQISSEVPQNLSASRPQDRQFILSSKKLLLSDSGFYLCAWISASEAFFGQGTRLTVV.

This clone showed up just a few times. The chain carries TRBV30 and TRBJ2-3, with a possible D match to TRBD2 (5 bases). The germline V gene has CDR1 GTSNPN and CDR2 SVGIG (reference sequence). V lost 0 bases and J 3 bases, leaving 10 bases between the germline ends. The CDR3 is 14 amino acids. CDR3 loop: CAWSVRGSTDTQYF. The CDR3 region has the DNA TGTGCCTGGAGTGTACGTGGGAGTACAGATACGCAGTATTTT.

CDR3 region: CASSVRQRTNYGYTF. The CDR3 DNA sequence: TGTGCCAGCAGCGTTCGACAGAGAACTAACTATGGCTACACCTTC. The chain uses TRBV5-6 and TRBJ1-2, with a weak D call TRBD1 (5 bases). V was pared by 4 bases and J by 0 bases, with 13 bases between. Germline assignment: CDR1 SGHDT and CDR2 YYEEEE. The CDR3 loop spans 15 amino acids.

The sample holds one count of this clone. This chain links TRBV9 with TRBJ1-3; D ambiguous. The CDR3 spans 16 residues. V shed 0 bases and J shed 0 bases, with 10 bases lying between them. Germline values: CDR1 SGDLS, CDR2 YYNGEE. The CDR3 DNA is TGTGCCAGCAGCGTAGCCCCGACGATCTCTGGAAACACCATATATTTT. This sequence encodes CASSVAPTISGNTIYF.

The V call is TRBV5-6, the J call TRBJ2-3; D might be TRBD2 (6 bases). V lost 4 bases to trimming and J lost 8 bases, with 20 bases between them. The germline gives CDR1 SGHDT, CDR2 YYEEEE. CDR3 length: 15 amino acids. The CDR3 spells CASSLSRGWFGTQYF. The CDR3 region has the DNA TGTGCCAGCAGCCTGTCGCGGGGTTGGTTTGGTACGCAGTATTTT.

This clone was recorded many times. CDR3 in amino acids: CASSQGLRESARFF. The CDR3, as DNA: TGTGCCAGCAGCCAAGGACTTAGGGAAAGTGCGAGATTCTTC. The V and J genes are TRBV14 and TRBJ2-1; D gene ambiguous. Trimming took off 1 base at V and 16 bases at J, with 20 bases between the two ends. The CDR3 is 14 residues long. CDR1 is SGHDN and CDR2 is FVKESK in the germline V gene. Variable domain in full (rest from reference TRBV14 and TRBJ2-1): EAGVTQFPSHSVIEKGQTVTLRCDPISGHDNLYWYRRVMGKEIKFLLHFVKESKQDESGMPNNRFLAERTGGTYSTLKVQPAELEDSGVYFCASSQGLRESARFFGPGTRLTVL.

This clone was observed a few times. The chain employs TRBV6-5 and TRBJ2-5, with D uncertain. The CDR3 runs 14 residues. CDR1 MNHEY and CDR2 SVGAGI come from the germline V gene. Trimming shortened V by 6 bases and J by 0 bases, and 11 bases separated the two germline ends. Here the CDR3 reads CASSPTAYQETQYF. The CDR3 region has the DNA TGTGCCAGCAGCCCTACCGCGTACCAAGAGACCCAGTACTTC.

This clone was observed a few times. The V and J genes are TRBV5-1 and TRBJ2-3; the D gene is possibly TRBD2 (5 bases). The CDR3 runs to 17 residues. Deletions cut 0 bases from V and 3 bases from J, with 17 bases between. CDR1 is SGHRS, CDR2 YFSETQ, per germline. CDR3 nucleotide sequence: TGCGCCAGCAGCTTGGCCCGGAACATGAGGGTTACAGATACGCAGTATTTT. Translating it yields CASSLARNMRVTDTQYF. The variable domain in full, with the rest retrieved from reference TRBV5-1 and TRBJ2-3, is KAGVTQTPRYLIKTRGQQVTLSCSPISGHRSVSWYQQTPGQGLQFLFEYFSETQRNKGNFPGRFSGRQFSNSRSEMNVSTLELGDSALYLCASSLARNMRVTDTQYFGPGTRLTVL.

This clone was observed a handful of times. The genes are TRBV7-2 and TRBJ2-6; D unresolved. The germline V gene has CDR1 SGHTA and CDR2 FQGNSA. The CDR3 contains 17 residues. Trimming shortened V by 4 bases and J by 2 bases, and 15 bases separated the two germline ends. CDR3 sequence (DNA): TGTGCCAGCAGCTCAAGGGCCCTAGGGACTGGGGCCAACGTCCTGACTTTC. It yields the protein CASSSRALGTGANVLTF.

The rearrangement links TRBV5-1 to TRBJ1-6; 7 bases line up with TRBD1. J was trimmed by 8 bases and V by 0 bases; bases with no gene match: 5. The germline V gene encodes CDR1 SGHRS and CDR2 YFSETQ. The CDR3 consists of 15 residues. CDR3 protein: CASSLEGGRDSPLHF. DNA for the CDR3: TGCGCCAGCAGCTTGGAAGGGGGCAGAGATTCACCCCTCCACTTT. Using reference TRBV5-1 and TRBJ1-6 for the parts outside the CDR3, the full variable domain is KAGVTQTPRYLIKTRGQQVTLSCSPISGHRSVSWYQQTPGQGLQFLFEYFSETQRNKGNFPGRFSGRQFSNSRSEMNVSTLELGDSALYLCASSLEGGRDSPLHFGNGTRLTVT.

This clone was detected a few times. The genes are TRBV4-3 and TRBJ2-1, with 10 bases lining up with TRBD2. Germline CDR1 reads LGHNA; CDR2 reads YSLEER. V shed 4 bases, J shed 0 bases, and the junction held 12 bases outside the gene matches. The length of the CDR3 is 19 residues. CDR3 in DNA: TGCGCCAGCAGCCGCTCAATAGCGGGAGGTTTTAGCTCCTACAATGAGCAGTTCTTC. This codes for CASSRSIAGGFSSYNEQFF.